This T cell receptor (beta chain) was observed in a study of T cells in narcolepsy. The data were produced by immunoSEQ multiplex PCR, yet TCRdb's version contains in-frame clones alone and is incomplete. The data hold 25,000 to 30,000 clones, with around 78% observed a single time. Notes on this clone: Its target is unknown.

CDR3 length equals 15 residues. Trimming pared 2 bases from V and 2 bases from J, leaving 10 bases between. CDR1 MRHNA and CDR2 SNTAGT come from the germline V gene. Study-level results: Some memory CD4+ repertoires had no autoreactive clone sequences.

The rearrangement links TRBV6-4 to TRBJ1-5, with D hard to call. The receptor was isolated from a human donor with narcolepsy. The sequenced sample consisted of CD45RA- memory CD4+ T cells from PBMCs. The CDR3 sequence is CASSDPFGGNQPQHF. DNA for the CDR3: TGTGCCAGCAGTGACCCGTTCGGGGGCAATCAGCCCCAGCATTTT.